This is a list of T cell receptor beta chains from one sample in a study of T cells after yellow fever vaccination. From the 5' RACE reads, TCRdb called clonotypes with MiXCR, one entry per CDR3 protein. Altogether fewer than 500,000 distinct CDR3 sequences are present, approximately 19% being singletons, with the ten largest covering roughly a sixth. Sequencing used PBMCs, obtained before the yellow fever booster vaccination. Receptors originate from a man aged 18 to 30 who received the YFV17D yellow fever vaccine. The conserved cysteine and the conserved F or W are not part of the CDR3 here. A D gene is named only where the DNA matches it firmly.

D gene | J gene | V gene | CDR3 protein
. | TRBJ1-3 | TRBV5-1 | ASSLDPGRGNTIY
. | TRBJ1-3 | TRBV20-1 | SARGSGASVIY
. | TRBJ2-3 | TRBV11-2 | ASADKAGRGDGTQY
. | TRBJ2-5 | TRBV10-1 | ASSQDGLSGTQY
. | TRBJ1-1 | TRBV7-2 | ATSDRLYTEAF
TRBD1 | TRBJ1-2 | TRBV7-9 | ASSSDRGGGYT
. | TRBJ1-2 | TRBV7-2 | ASSLMERLYGYT
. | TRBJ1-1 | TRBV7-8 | ASSPRPRAF
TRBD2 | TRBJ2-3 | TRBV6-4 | ASSAGRGAVDTQY
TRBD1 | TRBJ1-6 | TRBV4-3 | ASSQDLGQGNSPLH
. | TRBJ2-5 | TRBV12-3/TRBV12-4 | ASSVVRETQY
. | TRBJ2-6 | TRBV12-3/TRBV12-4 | ASSLARGANVLT
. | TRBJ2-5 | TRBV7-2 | ASGTGGKETQY
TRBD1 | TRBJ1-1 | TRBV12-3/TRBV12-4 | ASASGGENTEVF
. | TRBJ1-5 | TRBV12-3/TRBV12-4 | ASSLGGPQPQH
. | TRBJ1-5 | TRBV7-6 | ASSLGQGGPRQPQH
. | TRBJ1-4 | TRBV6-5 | ASRTLGRATNEKLF
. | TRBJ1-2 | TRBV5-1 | ASSLSRFYGYT
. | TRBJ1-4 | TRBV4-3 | ASSQRRVANEKLF